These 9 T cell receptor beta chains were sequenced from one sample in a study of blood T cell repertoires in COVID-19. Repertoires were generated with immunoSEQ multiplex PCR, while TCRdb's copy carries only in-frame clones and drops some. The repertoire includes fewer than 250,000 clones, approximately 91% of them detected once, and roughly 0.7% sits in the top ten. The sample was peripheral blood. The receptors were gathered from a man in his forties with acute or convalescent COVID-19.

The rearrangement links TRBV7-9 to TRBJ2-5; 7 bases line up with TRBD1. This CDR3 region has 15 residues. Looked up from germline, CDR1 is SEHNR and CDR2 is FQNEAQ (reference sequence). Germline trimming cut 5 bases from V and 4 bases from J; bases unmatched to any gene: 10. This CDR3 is CASSRHSGGRETQYF. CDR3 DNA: TGTGCCAGCAGCCGACATTCAGGGGGTAGAGAGACCCAGTACTTC. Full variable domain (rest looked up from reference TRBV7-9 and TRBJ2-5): DTGVSQNPRHKITKRGQNVTFRCDPISEHNRLYWYRQTLGQGPEFLTYFQNEAQLEKSRLLSDRFSAERPKGSFSTLEIQRTEQGDSAMYLCASSRHSGGRETQYFGPGTRLLVL.

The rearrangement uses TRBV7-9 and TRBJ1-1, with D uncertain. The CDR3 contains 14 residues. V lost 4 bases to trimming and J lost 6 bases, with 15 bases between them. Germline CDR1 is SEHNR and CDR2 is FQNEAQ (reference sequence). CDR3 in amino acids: CASSWEGVPPEAFF. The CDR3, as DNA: TGTGCCAGCAGCTGGGAGGGAGTCCCGCCTGAAGCTTTCTTT.

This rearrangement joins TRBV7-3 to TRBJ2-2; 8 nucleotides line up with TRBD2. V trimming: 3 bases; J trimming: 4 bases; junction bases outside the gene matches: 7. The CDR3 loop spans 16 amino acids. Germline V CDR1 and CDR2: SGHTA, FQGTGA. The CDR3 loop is CASSFKATSGTGELFF. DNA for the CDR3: TGTGCCAGCAGCTTTAAGGCTACTAGCGGCACCGGGGAGCTGTTTTTT.

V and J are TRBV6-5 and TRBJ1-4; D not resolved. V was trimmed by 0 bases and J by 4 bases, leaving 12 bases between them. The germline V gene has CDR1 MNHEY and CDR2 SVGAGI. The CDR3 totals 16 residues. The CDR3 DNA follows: TGTGCCAGCAGTTACTCGTCCCAGATCTTTAATGAAAAACTGTTTTTT. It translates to CASSYSSQIFNEKLFF.

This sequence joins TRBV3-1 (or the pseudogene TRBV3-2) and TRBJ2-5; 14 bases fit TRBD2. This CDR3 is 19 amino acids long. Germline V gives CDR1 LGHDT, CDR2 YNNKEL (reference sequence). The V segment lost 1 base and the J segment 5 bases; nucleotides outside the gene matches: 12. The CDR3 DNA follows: TGTGCCAGCAGCCAAGCCGGGACTAGCGGGAGACTAAGTGGGGAGACCCAGTACTTC. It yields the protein CASSQAGTSGRLSGETQYF.

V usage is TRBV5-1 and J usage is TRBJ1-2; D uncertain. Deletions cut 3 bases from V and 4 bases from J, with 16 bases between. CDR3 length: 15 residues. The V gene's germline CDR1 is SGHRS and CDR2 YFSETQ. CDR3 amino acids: CASSSMREEVYGYTF. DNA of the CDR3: TGCGCCAGCAGCTCAATGCGGGAGGAAGTCTATGGCTACACCTTC.

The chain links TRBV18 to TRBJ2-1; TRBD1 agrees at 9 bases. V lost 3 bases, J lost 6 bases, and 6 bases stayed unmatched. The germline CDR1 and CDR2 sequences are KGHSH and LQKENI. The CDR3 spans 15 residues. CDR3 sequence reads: CASSPDRGVFNEQFF. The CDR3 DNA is TGTGCCAGCTCACCGGACAGGGGCGTTTTCAATGAGCAGTTCTTC.

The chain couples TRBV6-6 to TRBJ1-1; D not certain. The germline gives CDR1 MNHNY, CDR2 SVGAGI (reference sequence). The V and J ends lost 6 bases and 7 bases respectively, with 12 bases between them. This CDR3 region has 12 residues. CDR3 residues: CASSARPGEAFF. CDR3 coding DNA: TGTGCCAGCAGCGCCAGGCCCGGTGAAGCTTTCTTT.

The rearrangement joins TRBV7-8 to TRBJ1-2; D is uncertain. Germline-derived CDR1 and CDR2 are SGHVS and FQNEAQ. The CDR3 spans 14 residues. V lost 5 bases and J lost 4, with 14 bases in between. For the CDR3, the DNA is TGTGCCAGCAGCGGAGTGGGGAGTTTCTATGGCTACACCTTC. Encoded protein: CASSGVGSFYGYTF.